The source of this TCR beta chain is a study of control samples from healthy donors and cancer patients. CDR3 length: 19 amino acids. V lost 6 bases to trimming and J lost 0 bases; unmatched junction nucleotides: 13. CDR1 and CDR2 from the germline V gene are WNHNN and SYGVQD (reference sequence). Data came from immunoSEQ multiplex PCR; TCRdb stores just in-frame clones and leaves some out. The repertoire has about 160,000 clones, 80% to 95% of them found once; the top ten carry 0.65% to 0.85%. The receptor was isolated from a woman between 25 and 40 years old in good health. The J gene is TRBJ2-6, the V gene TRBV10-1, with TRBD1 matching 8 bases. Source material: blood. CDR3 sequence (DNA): TGCGCCAGCAGCAACAAGCGACAGGGGTACCTCTCTGGGGCCAACGTCCTGACTTTC. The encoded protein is CASSNKRQGYLSGANVLTF.